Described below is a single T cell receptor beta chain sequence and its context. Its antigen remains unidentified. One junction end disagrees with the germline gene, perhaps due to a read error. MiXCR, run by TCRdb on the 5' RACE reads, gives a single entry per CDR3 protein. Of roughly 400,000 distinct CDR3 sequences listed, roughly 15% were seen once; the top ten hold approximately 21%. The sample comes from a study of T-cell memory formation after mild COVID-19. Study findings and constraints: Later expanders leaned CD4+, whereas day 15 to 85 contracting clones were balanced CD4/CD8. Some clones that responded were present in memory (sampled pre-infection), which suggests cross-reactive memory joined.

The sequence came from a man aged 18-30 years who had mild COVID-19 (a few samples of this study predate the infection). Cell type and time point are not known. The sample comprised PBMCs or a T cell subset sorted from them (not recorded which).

In DNA, the CDR3 is TGCGCCAGCAGCTTATGGGACTCCGACGAGCAGTACTTC. Translation: CASSLWDSDEQYF. The chain combines TRBV5-1 with TRBJ2-7, with D possibly matching TRBD2 (6 bases). Germline V gene data show CDR1 as SGHRS and CDR2 as YFSETQ. This CDR3 comprises 13 residues.